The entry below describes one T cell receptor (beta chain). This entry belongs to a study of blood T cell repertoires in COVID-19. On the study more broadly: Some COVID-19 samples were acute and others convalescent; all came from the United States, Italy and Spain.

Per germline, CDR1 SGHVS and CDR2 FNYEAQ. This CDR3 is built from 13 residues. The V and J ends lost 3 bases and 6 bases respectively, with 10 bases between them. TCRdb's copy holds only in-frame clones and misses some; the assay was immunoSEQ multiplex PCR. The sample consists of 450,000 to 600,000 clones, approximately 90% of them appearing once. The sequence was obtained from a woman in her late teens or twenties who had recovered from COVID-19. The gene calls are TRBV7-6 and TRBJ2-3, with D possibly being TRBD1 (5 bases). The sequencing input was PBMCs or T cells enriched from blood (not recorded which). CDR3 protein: CASSLDTSDTQYF. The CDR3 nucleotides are TGTGCCAGCAGCTTGGACACCTCGGATACGCAGTATTTT.